This TCR beta chain was recorded in a study of human T cells and chemical hapten exposure. TCRdb reprocessed the RACE reads with MiXCR, giving one entry per CDR3 protein. The sample carries about 190,000 distinct CDR3 sequences, approximately 24% recorded once. The CDR3 length is 15 residues. J gave up 2 bases and V 1 base, and 5 bases lay outside the gene matches. Per germline, CDR1 SGHTA and CDR2 FQGNSA. Time point of the sample: patch test 3, about 24 weeks after DPC sensitization. Treatment indicated: therapeutic diphenylcyclopropenone sensitization with weekly scalp DPC. The chain uses TRBV7-2 and TRBJ2-7; 7 positions agree with TRBD2. Sample: whole blood, taken in connection with sensitization to the hapten diphenylcyclopropenone (DPC). The sequence derives from a middle-aged woman with alopecia areata. Some clones in this sample may be carry-over from other donors' samples. The DNA of the CDR3 is TGTGCCAGCAGCTTAGGTCCGGGAGGCCCCTACGAGCAGTACTTC. It encodes CASSLGPGGPYEQYF.